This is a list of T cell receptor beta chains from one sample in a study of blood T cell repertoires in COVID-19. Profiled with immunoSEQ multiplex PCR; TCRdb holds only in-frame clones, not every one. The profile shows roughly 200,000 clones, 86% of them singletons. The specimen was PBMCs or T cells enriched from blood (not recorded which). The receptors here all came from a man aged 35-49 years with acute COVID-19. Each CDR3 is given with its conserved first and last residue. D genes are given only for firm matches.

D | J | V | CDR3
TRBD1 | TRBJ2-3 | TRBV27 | CVIIRDRVRITQYF
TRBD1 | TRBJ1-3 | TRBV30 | CAWGRGHGNTIYF
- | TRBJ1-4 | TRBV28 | CASSSVELRGRRLMTNEKLFF
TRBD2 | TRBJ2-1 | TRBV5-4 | CASTPLLAGDNEQFF
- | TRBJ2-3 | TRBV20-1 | CSTGTSDTQYF
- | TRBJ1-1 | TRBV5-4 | CASSPVQVNTEAFF
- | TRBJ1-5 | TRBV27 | CASSLYNRDQPQHF
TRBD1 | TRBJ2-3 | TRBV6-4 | CASSVEGQDTDTQYF
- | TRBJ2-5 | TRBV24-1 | CATSVGGGVQETQYF
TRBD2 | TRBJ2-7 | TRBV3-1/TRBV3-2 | CASSQASGRNPSYEQYF
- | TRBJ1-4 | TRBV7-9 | CASSFQGGVIEKLFF
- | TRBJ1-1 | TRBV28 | CASSSAEAFF
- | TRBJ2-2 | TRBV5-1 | CASSSDRSYPGELFF
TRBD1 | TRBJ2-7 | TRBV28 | CASSPPPRQGLREQYF
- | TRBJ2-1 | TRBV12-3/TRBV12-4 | CASSWTDSNEQFF
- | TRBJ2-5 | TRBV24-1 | CATSDFGPERVYRVIQETQYF
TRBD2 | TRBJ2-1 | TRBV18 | CASSPPSGSYEQFF
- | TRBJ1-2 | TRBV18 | CASSPDSLRGYTF
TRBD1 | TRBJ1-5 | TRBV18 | CASSPQGGSIQPQHF
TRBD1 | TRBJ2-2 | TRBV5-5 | CASSLGTGTGLYNTGELFF
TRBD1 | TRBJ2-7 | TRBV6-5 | CASYPRGRPHEQYF
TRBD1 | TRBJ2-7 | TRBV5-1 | CASSRGQGGTYEQYF
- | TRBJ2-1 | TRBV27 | CASSLSSRGEQFF
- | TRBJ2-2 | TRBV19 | CASSTTGFTGELFF
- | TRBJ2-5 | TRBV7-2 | CASSLRRPGERQTQYF
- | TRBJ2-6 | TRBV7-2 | CASSLSTSGANVLTF
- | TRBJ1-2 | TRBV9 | CASSVVSENYGYTF
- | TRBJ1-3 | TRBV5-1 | CASSQTIGNTIYF
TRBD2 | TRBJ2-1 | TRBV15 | CATSREEGSGTRPFF
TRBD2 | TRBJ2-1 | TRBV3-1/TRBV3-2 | CASSQGSGGANEQFF
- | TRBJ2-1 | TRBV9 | CASSVGGLVEQFF
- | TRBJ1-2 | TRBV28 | CASSALRWGADGYTF
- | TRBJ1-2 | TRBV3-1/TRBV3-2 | CASSPVAANYGYTF
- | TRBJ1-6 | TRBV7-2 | CASSLGSPSPLHF
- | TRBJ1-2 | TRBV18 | CASSTPAGGYTF
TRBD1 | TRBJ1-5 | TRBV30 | CAWSPDRDQPQHF
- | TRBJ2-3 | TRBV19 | CASSSTQADTQYF
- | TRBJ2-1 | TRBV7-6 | CASSQRTGSNEQFF
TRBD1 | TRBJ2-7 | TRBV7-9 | CASSSPGQGDYEQYF
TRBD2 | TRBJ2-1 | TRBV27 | CASRSGGTSYNEQFF
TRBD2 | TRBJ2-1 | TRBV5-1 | CASSLAGTRGSSYNEQFF
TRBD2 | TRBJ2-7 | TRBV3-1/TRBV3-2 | CASSQGRLAGVEQYF
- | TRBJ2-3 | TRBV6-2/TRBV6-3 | CASSLRDTQYF
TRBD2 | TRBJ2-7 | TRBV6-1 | CASSEEPAGPLYEQYF
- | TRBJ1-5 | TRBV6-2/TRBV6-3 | CASSQGHSSNQPQHF
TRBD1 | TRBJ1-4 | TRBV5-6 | CASSTAGTGGEKLFF
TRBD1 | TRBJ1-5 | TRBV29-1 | CSVRQGADQPQHF
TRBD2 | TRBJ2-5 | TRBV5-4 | CASSLGLAGGEETQYF
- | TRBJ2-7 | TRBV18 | CASSPGRLSGEHGEYF
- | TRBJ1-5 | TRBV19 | CASSIKIGNQPQHF
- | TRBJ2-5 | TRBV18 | CASSPGQKETQYF
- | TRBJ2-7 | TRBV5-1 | CASSLQSHEQYF
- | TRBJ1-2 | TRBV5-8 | CASSLSRGGYTF
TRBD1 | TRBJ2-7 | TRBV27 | CASSPDWDRHEQYF